These T cell receptor beta chains were read from a single sample in a study of graft-versus-host responses after intestinal transplantation. The antigens these receptors bind are not known. Clones were read by immunoSEQ multiplex PCR, and TCRdb kept only the in-frame ones, dropping some. The table includes 80,000 to 85,000 clones, about nine tenths detected once. The specimen comprised unstimulated CD4+ T cells sorted from spleen or lymph node cells, sampled before intestinal transplant. All receptors derive from a human donor who received an intestinal transplant. Each CDR3 is given with its conserved first and last residue. The D gene is left open where the match is weak. Clone size is shown for a subset of rows, as once, few, many or a class of expanded clone.

>17|TRBJ2-5|TRBV25-1|-|-
CASSEFLSRSAEETQYF
TGTGCCAGCAGTGAATTTTTAAGCCGTTCTGCTGAAGAGACCCAGTACTTC
>14|TRBJ2-7|TRBV4-3|-|-
CASSRDQGPYEQYF
TGCGCCAGCAGCAGAGATCAGGGCCCCTACGAGCAGTACTTC
>17|TRBJ1-2|TRBV29-1|-|TRBD1
CSVEDPRGTGRDYGYTF
TGCAGCGTTGAAGATCCGCGAGGGACAGGGAGGGACTATGGCTACACCTTC
>16|TRBJ2-3|TRBV7-9|-|TRBD2
CASSLTSVGGTDTQYF
TGTGCCAGCAGCTTAACTAGCGTGGGGGGCACAGATACGCAGTATTTT
>15|TRBJ2-3|TRBV9|once|TRBD2
CASSVGPRGADTQYF
TGTGCCAGCAGCGTAGGCCCCCGGGGGGCAGATACGCAGTATTTT
>16|TRBJ2-4|TRBV30|-|-
CAWARGQTIAKNIQYF
TGTGCCTGGGCCCGTGGACAGACGATAGCCAAAAACATTCAGTACTTC
>16|TRBJ1-4|TRBV11-2|once|-
CASSPGIRTDNEKLFF
TGTGCCAGCAGCCCGGGGATACGGACCGATAATGAAAAACTGTTTTTT
>15|TRBJ1-2|TRBV5-1|-|TRBD1
CASSFIGQGNYGYTF
TGCGCCAGCAGCTTCATCGGACAGGGGAACTATGGCTACACCTTC
>13|TRBJ1-2|TRBV19|-|-
CASSMRQLYGYTF
TGTGCCAGTAGTATGCGGCAGCTCTATGGCTACACCTTC
>15|TRBJ1-2|TRBV27|-|-
CASFPRDKTAWGYTF
TGTGCCAGCTTTCCCCGGGACAAGACTGCGTGGGGCTACACCTTC
>15|TRBJ1-2|TRBV19|-|-
CASSMARGPGYGYTF
TGTGCCAGTAGTATGGCCAGGGGTCCGGGCTATGGCTACACCTTC
>18|TRBJ2-5|TRBV11-2|-|TRBD2
CASSHNQRRLAGGETQYF
TGTGCCAGCAGCCACAACCAGCGGCGTCTAGCGGGGGGGGAGACCCAGTACTTC
>15|TRBJ1-3|TRBV7-2|-|-
CASSLAGGSGNTIYF
TGTGCCAGCAGCTTAGCCGGGGGCTCTGGAAACACCATATATTTT
>13|TRBJ2-7|TRBV6-6|few|-
CASSYVRDYEQYF
TGTGCCAGCAGTTACGTCAGGGACTACGAGCAGTACTTC
>15|TRBJ2-7|TRBV4-3|-|TRBD1
CASSQDRGVKGAPYF
TGCGCCAGCAGCCAAGATCGGGGTGTTAAGGGGGCCCCGTACTTC
>14|TRBJ1-1|TRBV5-1|few|-
CASSRMTGNTEAFF
TGCGCCAGCAGCCGCATGACGGGGAACACTGAAGCTTTCTTT
>16|TRBJ2-2|TRBV29-1|-|TRBD2
CSVVGSGGPFTGELFF
TGCAGCGTTGTAGGTAGCGGGGGGCCATTCACCGGGGAGCTGTTTTTT
>14|TRBJ1-1|TRBV7-9|-|-
CASSLQGGNTEAFF
TGTGCCAGCAGCTTACAGGGTGGGAACACTGAAGCTTTCTTT
>15|TRBJ2-3|TRBV5-6|-|TRBD1
CASRRDRGKGDTQYF
TGTGCCAGCAGGAGGGACAGGGGGAAGGGAGATACGCAGTATTTT
>16|TRBJ1-5|TRBV4-3|once|TRBD1
CASSQDQGAGNQPQHF
TGCGCCAGCAGCCAAGACCAGGGGGCAGGCAATCAGCCCCAGCATTTT
>17|TRBJ1-1|TRBV18|-|TRBD1
CASSPWVGRTGDTEAFF
TGTGCCAGCTCCCCATGGGTTGGTAGGACAGGGGACACTGAAGCTTTCTTT
>13|TRBJ1-2|TRBV4-3|once|-
CASSQEGRYGYTF
TGCGCCAGCAGCCAAGAGGGGAGGTATGGCTACACCTTC
>13|TRBJ1-5|TRBV29-1|-|TRBD1
CSVKGQVDQPQHF
TGCAGCGTCAAGGGACAGGTAGATCAGCCCCAGCATTTT
>13|TRBJ1-4|TRBV6-5|few|-
CASGGAANEKLFF
TGTGCCAGTGGGGGGGCAGCTAATGAAAAACTGTTTTTT
>18|TRBJ2-3|TRBV7-2|-|TRBD1
CASSFQSGTGVSTDTQYF
TGTGCCAGCAGCTTTCAATCTGGGACAGGTGTTAGCACAGATACGCAGTATTTT
>16|TRBJ2-1|TRBV4-3|-|TRBD1
CASSFQQGASYNEQFF
TGCGCCAGCAGCTTTCAACAGGGGGCGTCCTACAATGAGCAGTTCTTC
>15|TRBJ1-2|TRBV10-3|-|-
CAISGILTDDYGYTF
TGTGCCATCAGTGGGATTCTGACAGACGACTATGGCTACACCTTC
>15|TRBJ2-5|TRBV7-2|-|TRBD1
CASSLKQGYQETQYF
TGTGCCAGCAGCTTAAAACAGGGGTACCAAGAGACCCAGTACTTC
>16|TRBJ2-3|TRBV9|-|-
CASSPGTATSTDTQYF
TGTGCCAGCAGCCCCGGGACTGCTACTAGCACAGATACGCAGTATTTT
>18|TRBJ1-6|TRBV7-2|-|-
CASSPRTPGGLRGSPLHF
TGTGCCAGCAGCCCCCGGACTCCCGGAGGCTTACGTGGTTCACCCCTCCACTTT
>13|TRBJ2-7|TRBV7-8|once|-
CASSLRRGWEQYF
TGTGCCAGCAGCTTAAGACGGGGGTGGGAGCAGTACTTC
>14|TRBJ1-5|TRBV15|-|TRBD1
CATADRDRDQPQHF
TGTGCCACAGCTGACCGGGACAGAGATCAGCCCCAGCATTTT
>14|TRBJ1-1|TRBV7-2|-|-
CASRRGELNTEAFF
TGTGCCAGCAGACGCGGGGAGTTGAACACTGAAGCTTTCTTT
>16|TRBJ2-1|TRBV6-4|-|-
CASISPRGPVYNEQFF
TGTGCCAGCATAAGCCCGCGGGGGCCAGTCTACAATGAGCAGTTCTTC
>13|TRBJ2-3|TRBV30|-|-
CAWSVGGTDTQYF
TGTGCCTGGAGTGTAGGGGGCACAGATACGCAGTATTTT